The T cell receptor beta chain under discussion was sequenced for a study of Ad26.COV2.S vaccination and SARS-CoV-2 variants. Study-wide context: Vaccine-arm donor from the placebo-controlled COV1001 Ad26.COV2.S trial. Recipients of Ad26.COV2.S got it intramuscularly, once or twice 56 days apart.

The CDR3 consists of 13 residues. CDR1 is DFQATT and CDR2 is SNEGSKA in the germline V gene (reference sequence). The junction had 5 bases not matched to a gene; V was cut back by 3 bases and J by 8 bases. This table comes from immunoSEQ multiplex PCR, and its TCRdb copy is limited to in-frame clones, with some not included. The data show some 340,000 clones, roughly 80% seen once. As for treatment: 19 received Ad26.COV2.S at low or high dose, single or two shots; several received placebo; per-sample allocation not given. After the first vaccine or placebo injection, samples were drawn on day 63. Its platform was an Ad26 vector, and its expressed antigen was Wuhan-strain SARS-CoV-2 spike.

J is TRBJ1-4 and V is TRBV20-1, with 8 nucleotides matching TRBD1. The source material was peripheral blood, sampled in a trial of Ad26.COV2.S vaccine versus placebo. The receptor comes from a person aged 18-60 years who received the Ad26.COV2.S COVID-19 vaccine or a placebo. CDR3: CSASDRGEEKLFF. The DNA of the CDR3 is TGCAGTGCTAGTGACAGGGGTGAGGAAAAACTGTTTTTT.